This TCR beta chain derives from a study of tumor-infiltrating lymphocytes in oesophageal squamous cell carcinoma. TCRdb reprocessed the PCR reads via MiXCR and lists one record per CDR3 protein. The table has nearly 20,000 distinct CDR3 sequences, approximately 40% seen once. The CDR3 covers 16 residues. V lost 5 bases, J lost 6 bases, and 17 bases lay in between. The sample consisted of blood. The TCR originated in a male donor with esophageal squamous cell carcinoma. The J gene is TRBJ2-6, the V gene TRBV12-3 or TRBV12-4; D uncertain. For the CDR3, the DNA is TGTGCCAGCAGTGGAGAAACATTTGTTCTGGCCAACGTCCTGACTTTC. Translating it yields CASSGETFVLANVLTF.